The rows below give T cell receptor beta chains drawn from one sample of a study of technical replicates of blood from several donors. Profiled with immunoSEQ multiplex PCR; TCRdb holds only in-frame clones, not every one. The profile shows more than 90,000 clones, about 96% of them singletons. Sequencing was performed on T cells isolated from PBMCs. The receptor set was obtained from a human donor in good health. The CDR3 runs from the conserved cysteine through the conserved F or W. D genes are given only for firm matches. Clone size is shown for a subset of rows, as once, few, many or a class of expanded clone.

D	V	size	J	DNA	CDR3
TRBD2	TRBV27	.	TRBJ2-1	TGTGCCAGCAGAGCCGGGACTAGCGGTAATGAGCAGTTCTTC	CASRAGTSGNEQFF
.	TRBV6-5	.	TRBJ2-1	TGTGCCAGCAGTTACTCCAGGCGGACTAAAAACAATGAGCAGTTCTTC	CASSYSRRTKNNEQFF
.	TRBV30	.	TRBJ1-5	TGTGCCTGGAGTCTTGCGGAGTATCAGCCCCAGCATTTT	CAWSLAEYQPQHF
TRBD1	TRBV4-1	.	TRBJ1-6	TGCGCCAGCAGCCAACTTTTGGCCTCGACAGGGGAAAATTCACCCCTCCACTTT	CASSQLLASTGENSPLHF
.	TRBV28	.	TRBJ1-1	TGTGCCAGCAGGCGAGACAGCCCGGCCGCTGAAGCTTTCTTT	CASRRDSPAAEAFF
.	TRBV9	once	TRBJ2-1	TGTGCCAGCAGCAACGGGCCTCGAAGCGGCAATGAGCAGTTCTTC	CASSNGPRSGNEQFF
.	TRBV6-1	.	TRBJ2-1	TGTGCCAGCGAATATCGGGGGTACAATGAGCAGTTCTTC	CASEYRGYNEQFF
TRBD1	TRBV11-2	.	TRBJ1-2	TGTGCCAGCAGCACGGGGACAGGGGGCAACTATGGCTACACCTTC	CASSTGTGGNYGYTF
.	TRBV4-2	.	TRBJ2-7	TGTGCCAGCAGCCAAGTTCCAGGGCCCAACGAGCAGTACTTC	CASSQVPGPNEQYF
TRBD1	TRBV18	.	TRBJ1-4	TGTGCCAGCTCATTCCGACAGGGGGACGAAAAACTGTTTTTT	CASSFRQGDEKLFF
TRBD1	TRBV6-6	.	TRBJ1-5	TGTGCCAGCAGTCAGTACAGGGGGGGTCAGCCCCAGCATTTT	CASSQYRGGQPQHF